The 11 T cell receptor beta chains below all came from one sample that was sequenced in a study of T cells in Graves' hyperthyroidism and ophthalmopathy. TCR beta CDR3 sequences were amplified from RNA transcripts. HTBI primers were employed in a first-round RT-PCR of the TCR CDR3. TCRdb used MiXCR to reprocess the multiplex PCR reads, holding one entry per CDR3 protein. The sample carries roughly 660,000 distinct CDR3 sequences, approximately 15% recorded once. The sample taken for sequencing was blood. The receptors here all came from a man between 50 and 59 years old with Graves' hyperthyroidism.

The chain recombines TRBV15 with TRBJ2-7; D remains ambiguous. V was shortened by 0 bases and J by 9 bases, with 9 bases between the two germline ends. CDR1 LNHNV and CDR2 YYDKDF come from the germline V gene (reference sequence). The CDR3 runs to 12 residues. CDR3 sequence reads: CATSRDLGRQYF. CDR3 bases: TGTGCCACCAGCAGAGATCTCGGTCGGCAGTACTTC.

The rearrangement uses TRBV28 and TRBJ2-7; 9 nucleotides agree with TRBD2. This CDR3 comprises 19 residues. V gave up 5 bases and J gave up 6 bases; unmatched junction bases: 23. Per the germline V gene, CDR1 is MDHEN and CDR2 is SYDVKM. In DNA form, the CDR3 reads TGTGCCAGCAGTACACTCCCCGGGGGTAGCGGGAGCCGAATTCGCGAGCAGTACTTC. Protein: CASSTLPGGSGSRIREQYF. Based on the CDR3 plus reference TRBV28 and TRBJ2-7, the full variable domain is DVKVTQSSRYLVKRTGEKVFLECVQDMDHENMFWYRQDPGLGLRLIYFSYDVKMKEKGDIPEGYSVSREKKERFSLILESASTNQTSMYLCASSTLPGGSGSRIREQYFGPGTRLTVT.

The chain has TRBV20-1 and TRBJ1-2; D perhaps matches TRBD1 (6 bases). The CDR3 consists of 15 residues. In germline, CDR1 is DFQATT, CDR2 SNEGSKA (reference sequence). V shed 1 base and J shed 3 bases, with 15 bases lying between them. This chain's CDR3 is CSARVIQGAYYGYTF. The DNA of the CDR3 is TGCAGTGCTAGAGTTATACAGGGCGCCTACTATGGCTACACCTTC.

This clonotype was detected ten times or more. The rearrangement joins TRBV27 to TRBJ2-7; TRBD2 matches at 12 bases. This CDR3 has 15 residues. Germline V gene sequence: CDR1 MNHEY, CDR2 SMNVEV (reference sequence). V was pared by 5 bases and J by 3 bases, with 5 bases of the junction left unmatched. CDR3 residues: CASSETSGRGYEQYF. CDR3 coding DNA: TGTGCCAGCAGTGAGACTAGCGGGAGAGGCTACGAGCAGTACTTC.

A word on this clonotype: Since no conserved phenylalanine or tryptophan closes the CDR3, a read error is the likely cause. V usage is TRBV28 and J usage is TRBJ2-5; TRBD2 is a possible D gene (7 bases). Germline V gene sequence: CDR1 MDHEN, CDR2 SYDVKM. This CDR3 contains 14 residues. The germline V and J ends were trimmed by 5 bases and 4 bases, with 14 bases remaining between them. The CDR3 spells CASSPGGGRETQYL. As DNA, the CDR3 is TGTGCCAGCAGTCCTGGGGGGGGGCGAGAGACCCAGTACCTC.

This clonotype has a handful of counts. The V call is TRBV20-1, the J call TRBJ2-3, with D tentatively TRBD2 (6 bases). CDR1 and CDR2 from the germline V gene are DFQATT and SNEGSKA (reference sequence). The CDR3 sequence is 14 residues long. Between the trimmed V and J ends, which lost 3 bases and 0 bases, there was a span of 10 bases. Here the CDR3 reads CSASAGTSTDTQYF. Here the CDR3 DNA reads TGCAGTGCTAGCGCGGGAACCAGCACAGATACGCAGTATTTT.

V gene TRBV7-2 combines with J gene TRBJ1-5; 7 nucleotides match TRBD1. This CDR3 spans 15 amino acids. Looked up from germline, CDR1 is SGHTA and CDR2 is FQGNSA. The J segment lost 10 bases and the V segment lost 5 bases, leaving 14 bases of the junction unmatched. The CDR3 coding sequence is TGTGCCAGCAGCCCTGACCGGACAGGCAGTCAACCCCAGCATTTT. Translation gives CASSPDRTGSQPQHF.

Only a few counts were recorded for this clonotype. The chain combines TRBV5-1 with TRBJ2-5, with a tentative D call TRBD1 (6 bases). Deletions cut 1 base from V and 0 bases from J, with 10 bases between. The CDR3 extends over 15 amino acids. CDR1 and CDR2 (germline): SGHRS, YFSETQ. The CDR3 region has the DNA TGCGCCAGCAGCTTGAGGACAGCGTACCAAGAGACCCAGTACTTC. Its translation is CASSLRTAYQETQYF.

This clonotype showed up many times. V is TRBV28 and J is TRBJ2-7, with TRBD2 matching 10 bases. Trimming at V came to 1 base and at J to 4 bases, leaving 7 bases not matched to a gene. The CDR3 loop spans 16 amino acids. Per the germline V gene, CDR1 is MDHEN and CDR2 is SYDVKM. CDR3 sequence reads: CASSLFPSGRSYEQYF. CDR3 nucleotides: TGTGCCAGCAGTTTATTTCCTAGCGGGAGATCGTACGAGCAGTACTTC.

This clonotype was counted ten times or more. The CDR3 sequence: CASKGPQGSVAKNIQYF. As DNA, the CDR3 is TGTGCCAGCAAGGGGCCCCAGGGGAGTGTAGCCAAAAACATTCAGTACTTC. The chain combines TRBV28 with TRBJ2-4, with D perhaps TRBD1 (6 bases). Trimming removed 7 bases at V and 0 bases at J, with 19 bases between. The germline gives CDR1 MDHEN, CDR2 SYDVKM. The CDR3 contains 17 residues.

On this clonotype: This clone may be a read error of a much larger clone one base away. The chain has TRBV28 and TRBJ2-7; 9 bases are shared with TRBD1. After removal of 5 bases from V and 4 bases from J, the junction contained 6 bases not matched to a gene. CDR1 and CDR2 from the germline V gene are MDHEN and SYDVKM. This CDR3 has 14 residues. The CDR3 spells CASSTGTGLYEQYF. CDR3 DNA sequence: TGTGCCAGCAGTACCGGGACAGGGTTATACGAGCAGTACTTC.